This TCR beta chain was retrieved from a study of cytomegalovirus exposure and HLA in healthy donors. A multiplex PCR was run with 60 Vbeta primers and 13 Jbeta primers. Using immunoSEQ multiplex PCR, the repertoire was profiled, and TCRdb retains in-frame clones only, with some absent. The table has about 180,000 clones, roughly 77% seen once. The CDR3 sequence is 14 residues long. Trimming shortened V by 6 bases and J by 3 bases, and 13 bases separated the two germline ends. Looked up from germline, CDR1 is SGDLS and CDR2 is YYNGEE. Sequencing input: PBMCs. The chain couples TRBV9 to TRBJ2-1; maybe TRBD1 (6 bases). This clonotype was obtained from a woman aged 50 to 60 in good health and CMV-seropositive. The CDR3 protein is CASTSRDNYNEQFF. As DNA, the CDR3 is TGTGCCAGCACGTCCCGGGACAACTACAATGAGCAGTTCTTC.